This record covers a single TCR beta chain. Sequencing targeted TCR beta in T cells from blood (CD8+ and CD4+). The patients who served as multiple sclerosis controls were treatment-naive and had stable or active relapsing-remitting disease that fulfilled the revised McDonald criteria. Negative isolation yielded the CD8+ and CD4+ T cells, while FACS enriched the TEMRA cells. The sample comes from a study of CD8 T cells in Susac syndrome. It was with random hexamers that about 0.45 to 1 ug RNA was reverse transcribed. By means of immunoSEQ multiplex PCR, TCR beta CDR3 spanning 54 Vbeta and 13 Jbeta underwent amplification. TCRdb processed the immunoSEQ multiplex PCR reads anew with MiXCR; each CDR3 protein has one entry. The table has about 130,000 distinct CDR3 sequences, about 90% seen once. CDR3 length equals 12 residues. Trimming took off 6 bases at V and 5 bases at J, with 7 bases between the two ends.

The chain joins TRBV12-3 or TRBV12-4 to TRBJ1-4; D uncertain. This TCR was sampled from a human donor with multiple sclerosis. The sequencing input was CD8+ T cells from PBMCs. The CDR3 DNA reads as TGTGCCAGCAGGCGGGGAAATGAAAAACTGTTTTTT. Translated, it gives CASRRGNEKLFF.